This is a list of T cell receptor beta chains from one sample in a study of early T cells in non-severe SARS-CoV-2 infection. TCRdb re-called the 5' RACE reads with MiXCR, one entry per CDR3 protein. The repertoire holds tens of thousands of distinct CDR3 sequences, with approximately 3.8% as singletons. Material for sequencing was whole blood. The source is an adult who was a healthcare worker with PCR-confirmed SARS-CoV-2 infection or an uninfected control (not recorded which). Each CDR3 is given with its conserved first and last residue. The D gene is left open where the match is weak. Not every row has a clone size; where given, it reads once, few, many or a size class.

j_call clone_size v_call d_call cdr3_aa cdr3_nt
TRBJ2-2 many TRBV28 . CASSSRRTGELFF TGTGCCAGCAGTTCGCGGCGGACCGGGGAGCTGTTTTTT
TRBJ2-1 many TRBV18 . CASSHNEQFF TGTGCCAGCTCTCACAATGAGCAGTTCTTC
TRBJ1-1 few TRBV12-3/TRBV12-4 . CASSMRKGVSTEAFF TGTGCCAGCAGCATGAGGAAGGGGGTTAGCACTGAAGCTTTCTTT
TRBJ2-3 . TRBV29-1 . CSVEDRLESTDTQYF TGCAGCGTTGAAGATCGATTAGAGAGCACAGATACGCAGTATTTT
TRBJ1-3 . TRBV12-3/TRBV12-4 . CASSLTDSGNTIYF TGTGCCAGCAGTTTGACGGATTCTGGAAACACCATATATTTT
TRBJ1-2 many TRBV20-1 TRBD1 CSAFTGEGYGYTF TGCAGTGCTTTCACAGGGGAGGGCTATGGCTACACCTTC
TRBJ2-2 many TRBV4-3 TRBD1 CASSQLRTGTGELFF TGCGCCAGCAGCCAGCTAAGGACAGGGACCGGGGAGCTGTTTTTT
TRBJ2-3 many TRBV18 . CASSPSAWEADTQYF TGTGCCAGCTCACCATCCGCGTGGGAGGCAGATACGCAGTATTTT
TRBJ2-7 many TRBV7-9 TRBD1 CASSLKERGRDEQYF TGTGCCAGCAGCTTAAAAGAGAGGGGGCGGGACGAGCAGTACTTC
TRBJ1-1 many TRBV5-1 . CASSSGAGTEAFF TGCGCCAGCAGCTCCGGGGCAGGCACTGAAGCTTTCTTT
TRBJ2-7 many TRBV5-1 . CASTLGPAGDEQYF TGCGCCAGCACCCTCGGACCCGCCGGGGACGAGCAGTACTTC
TRBJ2-3 few TRBV7-9 . CASSYSAQRITNTQYF TGTGCCAGCAGTTATTCGGCCCAGAGGATCACGAATACGCAGTATTTT
TRBJ2-7 many TRBV12-3/TRBV12-4 TRBD2 CASSPFSGSYEQYF TGTGCCAGCAGCCCATTTAGCGGGAGTTACGAGCAGTACTTC
TRBJ1-1 medium-sized TRBV7-3 . CASSPGRPGTEAFF TGTGCCAGCAGTCCAGGACGACCGGGCACTGAAGCTTTCTTT
TRBJ2-1 few TRBV27 TRBD2 CASRDAGLGYNEQFF TGTGCCAGCAGGGACGCGGGACTAGGGTACAATGAGCAGTTCTTC
TRBJ2-2 many TRBV5-1 TRBD2 CASRTGLAGSNTGELFF TGCGCCAGCAGAACGGGACTAGCGGGGTCGAACACCGGGGAGCTGTTTTTT
TRBJ2-7 many TRBV18 . CASSPAGFSYEQYF TGTGCCAGCTCACCGGCAGGGTTCTCCTACGAGCAGTACTTC
TRBJ2-3 . TRBV27 TRBD1 CASKLSDRGLDTQYF TGTGCCAGCAAGTTGAGCGACAGGGGGCTAGATACGCAGTATTTT
TRBJ1-6 many TRBV7-2 TRBD1 CASRPNRGNSPLHF TGTGCCAGCAGGCCTAACAGGGGAAATTCACCCCTCCACTTT
TRBJ2-5 many TRBV20-1 . CSAPWAGEGGMETQYF TGCAGTGCCCCATGGGCGGGAGAGGGGGGAATGGAGACCCAGTACTTC
TRBJ1-2 many TRBV7-9 . CASSLETANYGYTF TGTGCCAGCAGCTTGGAGACGGCTAACTATGGCTACACCTTC
TRBJ2-3 few TRBV6-1 . CASSEAGTDTQYF TGTGCCAGCAGTGAAGCGGGCACAGATACGCAGTATTTT
TRBJ2-3 many TRBV30 . CAWSVPRTGSTDTQYF TGTGCCTGGAGTGTACCCCGGACTGGGAGCACAGATACGCAGTATTTT
TRBJ2-3 many TRBV7-2 . CASTHSLRTDTQYF TGTGCCAGCACCCACAGCCTCCGCACAGATACGCAGTATTTT
TRBJ2-1 many TRBV27 . CASRPQYREVSYNEQFF TGTGCCAGCAGACCCCAGTACAGGGAGGTCTCCTACAATGAGCAGTTCTTC
TRBJ1-2 many TRBV18 TRBD1 CASSLMDRDGYTF TGTGCCAGCTCACTAATGGACAGGGATGGCTACACCTTC
TRBJ1-2 many TRBV29-1 . CSVEDLEGDYGYTF TGCAGCGTTGAAGATCTCGAGGGTGACTATGGCTACACCTTC